This TCR beta chain was sequenced during a study of cytomegalovirus exposure and HLA in healthy donors. Overall study findings and caveats: A later analysis showed HLA-associated TCR beta chains outstripping equally common others in clonal expansion. Immune exposure information available was restricted to CMV serostatus. Sequencing depth across donors, presence/absence analyses assumed, was roughly uniform.

The germline V gene encodes CDR1 SQVTM and CDR2 ANQGSEA. This CDR3 is 14 amino acids long. The PCR made use of 60 Vbeta and 13 Jbeta primers. Assay used: immunoSEQ multiplex PCR; TCRdb lists only in-frame clones, some missing. This sample has about 92,000 clones, with approximately 84% found just once. Concerning this clone itself: Its antigen remains unknown.

This sequence joins TRBV29-1 and TRBJ2-3; D may be TRBD1 (5 bases). The sequencing sample was made of PBMCs. The sequence was obtained from a woman younger than 30 in good health and CMV-seropositive. CDR3 sequence: CSIGAAFSTDTQYF. CDR3 DNA sequence: TGCAGTATTGGGGCGGCGTTTTCCACAGATACGCAGTATTTT.